Below are 9 T cell receptor beta chains sequenced from a single sample in a study of blood T cell repertoires in COVID-19 (TCRdb year 2020). Library method: the immunoSEQ multiplex PCR assay. TCRdb carries this immuneACCESS record with in-frame sequences only. Its versions omit some clonotypes, under half of them owing to an unresolved V gene in the studies checked, with the rest unexplained. The sample table records about 250,000 clones; over 75% of these occur just once. The ten largest clones capture around 1.8% of the sample. The material sequenced was PBMCs or T cells enriched from blood (not recorded which). These receptors all stem from a man aged 35 to 55 who had recovered from COVID-19.

The genes are TRBV6-5 and TRBJ2-7; 8 bases are shared with TRBD1. From germline, CDR1 is MNHEY and CDR2 SVGAGI. The CDR3 spans 14 residues. Losses at the gene ends were 7 bases for V and 5 bases for J; bases not matched to a gene: 10. The CDR3: CASNPSGTGDEQYF. CDR3 bases: TGTGCCAGCAATCCTTCCGGGACAGGTGACGAGCAGTACTTC.

The chain uses TRBV18 and TRBJ2-7; the D gene is possibly TRBD1 (6 bases). The V gene's germline CDR1 is KGHSH and CDR2 LQKENI. The CDR3 runs 13 residues. The V gene lost 4 bases and the J gene lost 10 bases, with 17 bases spanning the gap. CDR3 residues: CASSQQGQIEQYF. The CDR3 DNA follows: TGTGCCAGCTCACAACAAGGACAGATAGAACAGTACTTC.

This rearrangement joins TRBV18 to TRBJ2-1; 7 bases are shared with TRBD2. The germline gives CDR1 KGHSH, CDR2 LQKENI. The CDR3 totals 16 residues. The J segment lost 6 bases and the V segment lost 3 bases, leaving 11 bases of the junction unmatched. The CDR3 nucleotides read TGTGCCAGCTCACCCCCTGGGCGGGAGTTTATCAATGAGCAGTTCTTC. Its protein product is CASSPPGREFINEQFF.

The CDR3 nucleotides read TGTGCCACGGAGGGGGCGGCGGGAGATACGCAGTATTTT. This sequence encodes CATEGAAGDTQYF. The chain uses TRBV24-1 and TRBJ2-3; weak D call: TRBD1 (7 bases). This CDR3 contains 13 residues. V lost 10 bases to trimming and J lost 5 bases, with 15 bases between them. Per the germline V gene, CDR1 is KGHDR and CDR2 is SFDVKD.

The chain carries TRBV30 and TRBJ2-5; TRBD2 might be the D (6 bases). Germline V lookup: CDR1 GTSNPN, CDR2 SVGIG (reference sequence). The CDR3 length is 14 residues. V lost 3 bases to trimming and J lost 5 bases, with 16 bases between them. The chain's CDR3 is CAWRPTTGGETQYF. The CDR3 DNA reads TGTGCCTGGAGACCGACCACTGGGGGGGAGACCCAGTACTTC. The full variable domain, rest sourced from reference TRBV30 and TRBJ2-5, is SQTIHQWPATLVQPVGSPLSLECTVEGTSNPNLYWYRQAAGRGLQLLFYSVGIGQISSEVPQNLSASRPQDRQFILSSKKLLLSDSGFYLCAWRPTTGGETQYFGPGTRLLVL.

V is TRBV2 and J is TRBJ2-7; 10 nucleotides line up with TRBD1. V trimming: 6 bases; J trimming: 4 bases; junction bases outside the gene matches: 9. The CDR3 is made up of 15 amino acids. Germline values: CDR1 SNHLY, CDR2 FYNNEI. CDR3 in DNA: TGTGCCAGCAGGCACGGGGGGACAGGGGATTACGAGCAGTACTTC. It yields the protein CASRHGGTGDYEQYF.

J is TRBJ2-7 and V is TRBV28, with TRBD1 matching 9 bases. Germline loops: CDR1 MDHEN, CDR2 SYDVKM. The trim removed 7 bases at V and 4 bases at J, leaving 8 bases unmatched. CDR3 length equals 14 residues. The CDR3 nucleotides are TGTGCCAGCAACTACCCGGGACAGGGTTACGAGCAGTACTTC. Translation: CASNYPGQGYEQYF.

This chain joins TRBV5-8 and TRBJ1-3; the match to TRBD1 covers 12 bases. Germline assignment: CDR1 SGHTS and CDR2 YDEGEE. The CDR3 spans 16 residues. The junction had 9 bases not matched to a gene; V was cut back by 9 bases and J by 2 bases. The CDR3 loop reads CATGTGGDLAGNTIYF. CDR3 nucleotide sequence: TGTGCCACCGGGACAGGGGGCGATTTGGCTGGAAACACCATATATTTT.

The gene calls are TRBV11-2 and TRBJ2-7; 11 bases align to TRBD2. This CDR3 is built from 18 residues. Germline assignment: CDR1 SGHAT and CDR2 FQNNGV. V lost 5 bases and J lost 1; bases outside the gene matches: 13. The CDR3 nucleotides read TGTGCCAGCAGCCCGGGGCTAGCGGGAGGTCGACGGTCCTACGAGCAGTACTTC. Its protein is CASSPGLAGGRRSYEQYF.